This T cell receptor beta chain was observed in a study of STAT3 mutations in large granular lymphocyte leukemia (dated by TCRdb to the late 2010s). Context from the whole study: In roughly half of the longitudinally sequenced T-LGLL patients, canonical activating STAT3 mutations were detected. Over half of the T-LGLL patients were given one or more immunosuppressive therapy regimens, and 40% of those treated had a hematologic response. Serial deep sequencing of TCRbeta CDR3 and STAT3 was performed in patients with T-cell large granular lymphocyte leukemia to reconstruct clonal hierarchy and dynamics. From an initial cohort of 207 LGL patients, roughly 19 representative T-LGLL cases were chosen for longitudinal sequencing of TCRbeta and STAT3. As controls within the study, a couple of patients with natural killer LGL leukemia were also sequenced longitudinally. Each patient was sequenced at an average of about 4 time points, ranging from 2 to 8 samplings.

Note on this clone: Its target antigen remains unknown. No base quality information exists; no much larger clone differs at one position.

TCRbeta libraries were sequenced on an Illumina MiSeq, averaging roughly 40,000 productive templates per sample. TCRbeta CDR3 libraries were generated with the immunoSEQ assay using multiplex PCR amplification. As for how the authors treated the data: Repertoire diversity was computed as previously defined, with values near 0 indicating extremely monoclonal samples. The table comes from immuneACCESS by way of TCRdb, which keeps in-frame sequences with V and J called. Part of the clones is missing from these tables; in studies checked, under half for an unresolved V gene and the rest for unknown reasons. The V and J calls and clone size were taken over from that table, and D and trimming were inferred from the DNA. Counted in this sample were fewer than 20,000 clones; almost 85% of them appeared once. The biggest ten clones account for roughly 9% of the sample. Points the paper makes about the study in general: Several patients had a dominant TCR clone burden greater than the STAT3 mutant burden, which suggests that the STAT3 mutation arose secondarily within a clone that had already expanded. Because codominant clonotypes persisted in some patients, a small but highly pathogenic clone may have been missed. TCR clonotype switching after therapy was seen in about 30% of the 18 patients, with all newly emerging clones being STAT3 wild type. Variable intervals between samplings and differing treatment regimens complicated linking therapy response to changes in TCR clonal burden. Because no samples were available when a clone first appeared, clonal expansion had to be inferred from samplings taken at other points. At least one immunodominant TCRbeta clonotype was present in every T-LGLL patient, and multiple immunodominant subclonotypes appeared in about half of the T-LGLL patients.

DNA was extracted from blood mononuclear cells, and the same DNA was used for both TCR and STAT3 sequencing. The CDR3 sequence holds 16 residues, the cysteine and phenylalanine included. Only CDR3 DNA remains: 48 bases, in frame from the first base. CDR1 LGHNA and CDR2 YSLEER are derived from the germline V gene. Clipping removes 0 bases from V and 2 bases from J, with 1 as the unmatched junction base count. The rearranged chain carries TRBV4-3 and TRBJ2-1; the junction holds 10 bases that match TRBD2. This clonotype originated in a middle-aged man with T-cell large granular lymphocyte leukemia. Some clones in this sample may be carry-over from other donors' samples. The age is the age at diagnosis. What was sequenced was peripheral blood mononuclear cells. The nucleotides are TGCGCCAGCAGCCAAGATGGGACTAGCGCCTACAATGAGCAGTTCTTC. Its coded protein is CASSQDGTSAYNEQFF.